The following is a T cell receptor beta chain sequence with its context. The data stem from a study of CDR3 diversity in severe acne. TCRdb re-analysed the PCR reads in MiXCR, keeping a single row per CDR3 protein. The sample shows about 85,000 distinct CDR3 sequences, roughly 52% of them seen only once. This CDR3 is built from 14 residues. Looked up from germline, CDR1 is SGDLS and CDR2 is YYNGEE. V shed 0 bases and J shed 5 bases, with 11 bases lying between them. The chain is built from TRBV9 and TRBJ2-5; weak D call: TRBD2 (5 bases). The sample taken for sequencing was blood. The origin of this receptor is a male donor in good health, serving as a control. The CDR3: CASSVGGQSETQYF. CDR3 nucleotides: TGTGCCAGCAGCGTAGGAGGGCAATCGGAGACCCAGTACTTC.